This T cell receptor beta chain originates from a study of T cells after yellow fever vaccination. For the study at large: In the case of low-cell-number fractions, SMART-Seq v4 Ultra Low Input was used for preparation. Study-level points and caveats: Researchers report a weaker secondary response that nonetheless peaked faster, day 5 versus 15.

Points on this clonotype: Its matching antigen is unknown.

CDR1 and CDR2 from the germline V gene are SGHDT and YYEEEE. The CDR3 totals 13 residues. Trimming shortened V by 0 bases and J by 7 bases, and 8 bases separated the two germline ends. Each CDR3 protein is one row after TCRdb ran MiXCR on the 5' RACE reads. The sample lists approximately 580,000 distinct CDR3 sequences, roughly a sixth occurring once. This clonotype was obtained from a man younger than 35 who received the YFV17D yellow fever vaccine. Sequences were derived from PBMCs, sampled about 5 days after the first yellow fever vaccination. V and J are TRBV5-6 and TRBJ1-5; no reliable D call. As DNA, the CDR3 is TGTGCCAGCAGCTTGGTTGGGAAGCAGCCCCAGCATTTT. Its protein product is CASSLVGKQPQHF.